This T cell receptor beta chain was found in a study of shared clonotypes between healthy human individuals. Measured with immunoSEQ multiplex PCR; TCRdb has only the in-frame clones, and not every one. The sample includes roughly 1,000,000 clones, 78% of them seen just once. Donors, healthy HIV-negative adults, lacked recent acute infections or vaccinations. Germline CDR1 reads KGHSH; CDR2 reads LQKENI. This CDR3 has 14 residues. V was pared by 0 bases and J by 8 bases, with 2 bases of the junction left unmatched. The TCR originated in a man aged 18 to 29 in good health. Some clones in this sample may be carry-over from other donors' samples. Source material: memory CD4+ T cells from PBMCs. Subset in this sample: CD45RA-negative fraction. The chain couples TRBV18 to TRBJ2-1; TRBD2 matches at 9 bases. The CDR3 DNA is TGTGCCAGCTCACCACCGAGCGGGGGGTATGAGCAGTTCTTC. It yields the protein CASSPPSGGYEQFF.